The clone carrying this T cell receptor beta chain has at least ten counts. Germline assignment: CDR1 GTSNPN and CDR2 SVGIG (reference sequence). Trimming cost V 3 bases and J 12 bases, with 14 bases left between them. This CDR3 spans 11 amino acids. This entry comes from a study of T cells in Graves' hyperthyroidism and ophthalmopathy. Background on the study: Blood was drawn when the patient was first diagnosed and still untreated.

At first hyperthyroidism diagnosis, before any ophthalmopathy symptoms, the blood sample was collected. Researchers amplified the TCR beta CDR3 regions from RNA transcripts. First-round RT-PCR with HTBI primers amplified the TCR CDR3 region. TCRdb reanalysed the multiplex PCR reads using MiXCR and keeps one entry per CDR3 protein. This sample yields a few hundred thousand distinct CDR3 sequences, of which approximately 15% are seen a single time; roughly 5.7% belongs to the top ten. The rearrangement uses TRBV30 and TRBJ1-2, with a weak D call TRBD1 (5 bases). The TCR was taken from a woman aged 25-40 years with Graves' hyperthyroidism that later progressed to Graves' ophthalmopathy. The sample consisted of blood. This CDR3 reads CAWSAQGGHTF. In DNA form, the CDR3 reads TGTGCCTGGAGCGCTCAGGGTGGTCACACCTTC.